This TCR beta chain was identified during a study of CD8+CD57+ T cells in acquired aplastic anemia. Overall study: Sorted CD4+ and CD8+ cell DNA averaged approximately 3.2 ug. Healthy donors averaged around 10 million reads for CD4+ cells.

Investigators profiled TCR beta VDJ and CDR3 from genomic DNA template. Each CDR3 protein gets one entry after TCRdb re-called the reads with MiXCR. The table shows tens of thousands of distinct CDR3 sequences, with almost 55% occurring only once. Study-wide findings and caveats: The number of CD8+ CDR3 sequences shared by patients and controls was under 35. Patients did not significantly differ from controls in CD8+ Simpson's diversity.

Comments on this clonotype: Its target is unknown.

This sequence was found in a human donor in good health, serving as a control. Sequencing was carried out using sorted CD4+, CD8+, or CD8+CD57+ T cells (not recorded which) from PBMCs.

The chain's CDR3 is CSATGTGFYEQYF. The CDR3 DNA sequence: TGCAGTGCAACCGGGACAGGGTTCTACGAGCAGTACTTC. The V and J genes are TRBV20-1 and TRBJ2-7, with 9 bases lining up with TRBD1. This CDR3 has 13 amino acids. Per the germline V gene, CDR1 is DFQATT and CDR2 is SNEGSKA (reference sequence). Trimming at V came to 6 bases and at J to 3 bases, leaving 6 bases not matched to a gene.